Listed below are T cell receptor beta chains from one sample, sequenced in a study of blood T cell repertoires in COVID-19. Sequenced by immunoSEQ multiplex PCR; TCRdb stores in-frame clones only, minus some. In the table there are under 200,000 clones, 70% to 90% of which are singletons. The sequencing input was peripheral blood. These receptors were taken from a man between 60 and 70 years old with active or convalescent COVID-19. CDR3s include the opening cysteine and the closing phenylalanine or tryptophan. A D gene is named only where the DNA matches it firmly. Where a row states a size, it is once, few, many or the class of an expanded clone; other rows omit it.

TRBV6-5,.,TRBJ2-7,.,CASSRDSTYEQYF,TGTGCCAGCAGCCGAGACAGTACCTACGAGCAGTACTTC
TRBV6-5,.,TRBJ1-3,.,CASSPDGGAGNTIYF,TGTGCCAGCAGCCCCGACGGGGGAGCGGGAAACACCATATATTTT
TRBV6-2/TRBV6-3,TRBD2,TRBJ2-3,.,CASSYGGGASTDTQYF,TGTGCCAGCAGTTACGGCGGGGGGGCTAGCACAGATACGCAGTATTTT
TRBV19,.,TRBJ1-5,.,CASRAGGNQPQHF,TGTGCCAGTAGGGCGGGAGGCAATCAGCCCCAGCATTTT
TRBV19,.,TRBJ1-5,.,CASSTGRAQHF,TGTGCCAGTAGTACCGGCAGGGCCCAGCATTTT
TRBV5-1,TRBD2,TRBJ2-7,.,CASRRVSGDSYEQYF,TGCGCCAGCAGGAGGGTTAGCGGGGACTCCTACGAGCAGTACTTC
TRBV27,TRBD2,TRBJ2-1,.,CASRRLASGWSSSYNEQFF,TGTGCCAGCAGACGCCTCGCTAGCGGGTGGTCCAGCTCCTACAATGAGCAGTTCTTC
TRBV20-1,TRBD1,TRBJ1-1,.,CSASQGDTEAFF,TGCAGTGCTAGTCAGGGGGACACTGAAGCTTTCTTT
TRBV6-1,TRBD1,TRBJ1-4,.,CASSEARGPNEKLFF,TGTGCCAGCAGTGAAGCGAGGGGGCCTAATGAAAAACTGTTTTTT
TRBV4-1,TRBD1,TRBJ1-4,.,CASSQGKRQGNEKLFF,TGCGCCAGCAGCCAAGGGAAGCGACAGGGTAATGAAAAACTGTTTTTT
TRBV5-1,.,TRBJ2-1,.,CASSQNVEQFF,TGCGCCAGCAGCCAGAACGTCGAGCAGTTCTTC
TRBV10-3,.,TRBJ1-2,.,CAISELNYGYTF,TGTGCCATCAGTGAGCTTAACTATGGCTACACCTTC
TRBV20-1,.,TRBJ2-7,once,CSAVHLYEQYF,TGCAGTGCGGTACATCTCTACGAGCAGTACTTC
TRBV6-5,TRBD1,TRBJ1-6,.,CASGTGGGSPLHF,TGTGCCAGTGGGACAGGGGGGGGATCACCCCTCCACTTT
TRBV5-1,TRBD1,TRBJ1-4,once,CASSQGDANEKLFF,TGCGCCAGCAGCCAGGGGGATGCTAATGAAAAACTGTTTTTT
TRBV19,.,TRBJ1-1,once,CASSIMGGNTEAFF,TGTGCCAGTAGTATCATGGGGGGGAACACTGAAGCTTTCTTT
TRBV19,TRBD1,TRBJ2-7,.,CASTVTGVYEQYF,TGTGCCAGTACCGTCACAGGGGTCTACGAGCAGTACTTC